Listed below are T cell receptor beta chains from one sample, sequenced in a study of human T cells and chemical hapten exposure. TCRdb fed the RACE reads into MiXCR, producing one record per CDR3 protein. The profile shows roughly 360,000 distinct CDR3 sequences, about 4.4% of them singletons. The material was whole blood, obtained in connection with sensitization to the hapten diphenylcyclopropenone (DPC). These receptors came from a woman aged 50 to 60 with alopecia areata. Some clones in this sample may be carry-over from other donors' samples. Both conserved end residues are part of each CDR3. Each record gives: J gene, V gene, clone size, D gene, CDR3 DNA, CDR3 protein. A D gene is named only where the DNA matches it firmly. Rows may omit the clone size; those that give it use once, few, many or a size class.

>TRBJ2-1|TRBV6-2/TRBV6-3|-|TRBD2
TGTGCCAGCAGTCACAGACTAGCGGGAGGGCCCTATGAGCAGTTCTTC
CASSHRLAGGPYEQFF
>TRBJ2-2|TRBV7-9|many|-
TGTGCCAGCAGCGCAGACCCGAGGACCGGGGAGCTGTTTTTT
CASSADPRTGELFF
>TRBJ1-1|TRBV6-5|many|-
TGTGCCAGCAGTTACTCCAGAAAAGCTGAAGCTTTCTTT
CASSYSRKAEAFF
>TRBJ2-1|TRBV9|many|-
TGTGCCAGCAGCGTAGCCGCAGGGCCATCCTACAATGAGCAGTTCTTC
CASSVAAGPSYNEQFF
>TRBJ2-1|TRBV20-1|many|-
TGCAGTGCGAGGGGAGACTACAATGAGCAGTTCTTC
CSARGDYNEQFF
>TRBJ1-5|TRBV9|many|-
TGTGCCAGCAGCGTAGCGGGCAGTCAGCCCCAGCATTTT
CASSVAGSQPQHF
>TRBJ2-4|TRBV27|many|TRBD2
TGTGCCAGCAGACGTAGCGGGGGGGCCAAAAACATTCAGTACTTC
CASRRSGGAKNIQYF
>TRBJ2-3|TRBV7-2|-|-
TGTGCCAGCAGCTCCGGTCAGTCGGCGTGTACGCAGTATTTT
CASSSGQSACTQYF
>TRBJ2-2|TRBV12-3/TRBV12-4|many|-
TGTGCCAGCAGGCAGGACAGGAACACCGGGGAGCTGTTTTTT
CASRQDRNTGELFF
>TRBJ2-7|TRBV20-1|-|TRBD1
TGCAGTGCTAGACGGAGGGACAGGGTCTACGAGCAGTACTTC
CSARRRDRVYEQYF
>TRBJ1-1|TRBV5-1|many|TRBD1
TGCGCCAGCAGCTGGACAGGGGATGATAACACTGAAGCTTTCTTT
CASSWTGDDNTEAFF
>TRBJ2-1|TRBV7-2|many|TRBD2
TGTGCCAGCAGCCTCACTTTCCTAGCGGGAGGATCGAATGAGCAGTTCTTC
CASSLTFLAGGSNEQFF
>TRBJ2-5|TRBV5-1|-|TRBD1
TGCGCCAGCGAACGGACAGGGAATGAAGAGACCCAGTACTTC
CASERTGNEETQYF
>TRBJ1-5|TRBV5-6|few|TRBD1
TGTGCCAGCAGCTTGGGCAGGGGGAGTCAGCCCCAGCATTTT
CASSLGRGSQPQHF
>TRBJ1-2|TRBV30|few|-
TGTGCCTGGAGTGTAGGGGGTAACGGCTATGGCTACACCTTC
CAWSVGGNGYGYTF
>TRBJ1-4|TRBV11-2|-|-
TGTGCCAGCAGCCAAAGGGCAGACGGAGAAAAACTGTTTTTT
CASSQRADGEKLFF
>TRBJ2-4|TRBV5-1|many|TRBD1
TGCGCCAGCAGCCCCAGGACAGGGTTAGCCAAAAACATTCAGTACTTC
CASSPRTGLAKNIQYF
>TRBJ2-7|TRBV5-6|many|-
TGTGCCAGCAGCTTGGGGGAGCGGTACGAGCAGTACTTC
CASSLGERYEQYF
>TRBJ2-1|TRBV7-2|many|-
TGTGCCAGCAGCTTATACGGAGGGGGGCAGTTCTTC
CASSLYGGGQFF
>TRBJ2-7|TRBV29-1|many|-
TGCAGCGTCCTAACCAGGGGGGGCGAGCAGTACTTC
CSVLTRGGEQYF
>TRBJ1-5|TRBV27|many|-
TGTGCCAGCAGAACTCAGGGGTACAATCAGCCCCAGCATTTT
CASRTQGYNQPQHF
>TRBJ1-2|TRBV5-1|many|-
TGCGCCAGCAGCTTGGGAGGCGATCAAGGCTACACCTTC
CASSLGGDQGYTF
>TRBJ2-3|TRBV20-1|many|-
TGCAGTGCTGCGGACTATTGGGGGCGCACAGATACGCAGTATTTT
CSAADYWGRTDTQYF
>TRBJ2-2|TRBV13|many|-
TGTGCCAGCAGCTTAGGACTCACCCCTGGACCGGGGGAGCTGTTTTTT
CASSLGLTPGPGELFF
>TRBJ2-1|TRBV20-1|many|TRBD2
TGCAGTGCCGGGGGGTTGAGCGGGTCTAACAATGAGCAGTTCTTC
CSAGGLSGSNNEQFF
>TRBJ1-6|TRBV2|many|-
TGTGCCAGCATTACCCCGGGACGGTCTAATTCACCCCTCCACTTT
CASITPGRSNSPLHF
>TRBJ2-1|TRBV9|many|-
TGTGCCAGCAGCTCAGCCCAGGCGGCGGGATCCTACAATGAGCAGTTCTTC
CASSSAQAAGSYNEQFF
>TRBJ2-3|TRBV9|many|TRBD2
TGTGCCAGCAGCGTGGGTAGCGGGAGCACAGATACGCAGTATTTT
CASSVGSGSTDTQYF
>TRBJ2-7|TRBV6-2/TRBV6-3|-|-
TGTGCCAGCAGCAGAGCCGGGACATTTTCCTACGAGCAGTACTTC
CASSRAGTFSYEQYF
>TRBJ2-1|TRBV7-9|many|-
TGTGCCAGCAGTTTGTCCGGTGAGCAGTTCTTC
CASSLSGEQFF
>TRBJ1-1|TRBV12-3/TRBV12-4|few|-
TGTGCCAGCAGTCTCCACAGGGAGACTGAAGCTTTCTTT
CASSLHRETEAFF
>TRBJ1-2|TRBV6-1|-|TRBD1
TGTGCCAGCAGAGCAAGGACAGGGCCAGACTATGGCTACACCTTC
CASRARTGPDYGYTF
>TRBJ1-4|TRBV6-1|many|-
TGTGCCAGCCGGGAATTAGAAAAACTGTTTTTT
CASRELEKLFF
>TRBJ1-2|TRBV6-1|many|-
TGTGCCAGCAGTGCGCTTAATAGTGTGTCGAGCTATGGCTACACCTTC
CASSALNSVSSYGYTF
>TRBJ1-1|TRBV12-3/TRBV12-4|many|TRBD1
TGTGCCAGCAGTTTTGGGACAGTGGGGACTGAAGCTTTCTTT
CASSFGTVGTEAFF
>TRBJ2-1|TRBV29-1|many|-
TGCAGCGTTGAAGATCCCCCCAGTGAGCAGTTCTTC
CSVEDPPSEQFF
>TRBJ2-3|TRBV3-1|many|TRBD2
TGTGCCAGCAGCCTCCTCAATCCTTTACTAGCGGGGGCAGATACGCAGTATTTT
CASSLLNPLLAGADTQYF
>TRBJ1-5|TRBV12-3/TRBV12-4|many|-
TGTGCCAGCAGTTACGGGGGTAGCAATCAGCCCCAGCATTTT
CASSYGGSNQPQHF
>TRBJ2-1|TRBV12-3/TRBV12-4|few|-
TGTGCCAGCAGTCCCGGGGCTACCCCTCGGGAGCAGTTCTTC
CASSPGATPREQFF
>TRBJ2-3|TRBV6-1|few|-
TGTGCCAGCAGTGAAGCGAGACAAACGCAGTATTTT
CASSEARQTQYF
>TRBJ2-5|TRBV9|many|TRBD2
TGTGCCAGCAGCGTAGCTTTAACTAGCGAGCAGACCCAGTACTTC
CASSVALTSEQTQYF
>TRBJ1-1|TRBV5-1|-|-
TGCGCCAGCAGCCCCGGGGCCTTCACTGAAGCTTTCTTT
CASSPGAFTEAFF
>TRBJ1-4|TRBV25-1|-|-
TGTGCCAGCAGTGAAAACCGGGGGGTAGGGGAAAAACTGTTTTTT
CASSENRGVGEKLFF
>TRBJ2-7|TRBV28|-|TRBD2
TGTGCCAGCACTCCCGCTAGCGGGAGCGGACAGTACTTC
CASTPASGSGQYF
>TRBJ1-3|TRBV7-8|many|TRBD1
TGTGCCAGCAACACCGGGACAGGGGGCTCTGGAAACACCATATATTTT
CASNTGTGGSGNTIYF
>TRBJ2-3|TRBV2|many|-
TGTGCCAGCAGTGCAAGGGGGAGCGGGAGCACAGATACGCAGTATTTT
CASSARGSGSTDTQYF
>TRBJ2-3|TRBV29-1|-|TRBD1
TGCAGCGGGGCTGTCAGGGGGTCTGATACGCAGTATTTT
CSGAVRGSDTQYF